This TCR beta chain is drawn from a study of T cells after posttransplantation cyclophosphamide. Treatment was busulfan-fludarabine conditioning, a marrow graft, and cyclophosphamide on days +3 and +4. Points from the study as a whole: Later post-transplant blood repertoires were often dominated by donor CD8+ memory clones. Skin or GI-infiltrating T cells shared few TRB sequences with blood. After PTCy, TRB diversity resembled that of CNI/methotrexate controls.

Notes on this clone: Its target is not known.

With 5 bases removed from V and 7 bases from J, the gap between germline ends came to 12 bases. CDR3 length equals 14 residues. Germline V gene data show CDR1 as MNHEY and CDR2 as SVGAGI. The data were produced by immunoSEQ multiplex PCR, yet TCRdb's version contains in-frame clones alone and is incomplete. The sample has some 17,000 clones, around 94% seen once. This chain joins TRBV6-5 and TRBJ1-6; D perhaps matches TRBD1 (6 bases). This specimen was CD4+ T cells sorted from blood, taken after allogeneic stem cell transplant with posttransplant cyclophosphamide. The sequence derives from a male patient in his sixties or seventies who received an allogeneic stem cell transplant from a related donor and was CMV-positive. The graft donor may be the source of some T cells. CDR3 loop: CASSLQGRNSPLHF. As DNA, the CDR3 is TGTGCCAGCAGTCTACAGGGTAGGAATTCACCCCTCCACTTT.